The 15 T cell receptor beta chains below all came from one sample that was sequenced in a study of blood T cells in healthy people across ages (dated by TCRdb to 2015 to 2017). Library construction relied on 5' RACE. Sequencing was performed on an Illumina HiSeq 2500. A second PCR of roughly 7 to 11 cycles was performed with a sample-barcoded 5' primer and a J-beta primer mix. TCRdb reran the public reads through fastp at Q25 and MiXCR, keeping productive beta chains. CDR3 protein duplicates are merged, each entry listing the most common genes and DNA. In all, the sample holds about 1,400,000 distinct CDR3 sequences, and 42% of those were seen once. The biggest ten clones account for around 8% of the sample. The material sequenced was blood. These TCRs come from a woman aged 18-29 years in good health.

This clonotype came up a few times. The chain links TRBV20-1 to TRBJ2-2; weak D call: TRBD1 (6 bases). Trimming shortened V by 7 bases and J by 3 bases, and 9 bases separated the two germline ends. The germline CDR1 and CDR2 sequences are DFQATT and SNEGSKA (reference sequence). The CDR3 length is 12 residues. The CDR3 sequence is CSGQVYTGELFF. CDR3 DNA: TGCAGTGGACAGGTTTACACCGGGGAGCTGTTTTTT.

This clonotype was counted a few times. V and J are TRBV6-6 and TRBJ2-3; 7 bases are a match to TRBD2. J lost 0 bases, V lost 2 bases, and 8 bases had no gene match. CDR3 length equals 17 residues. Germline loops: CDR1 MNHNY, CDR2 SVGAGI (reference sequence). This CDR3 is CASSYLQERGSTDTQYF. CDR3 nucleotides: TGTGCCAGCAGTTACCTGCAAGAGCGGGGTAGCACAGATACGCAGTATTTT.

This clonotype has just a few counts. The chain joins TRBV12-3 or TRBV12-4 to TRBJ2-7, with TRBD2 matching over 8 bases. Germline trimming cut 7 bases from V and 7 bases from J; bases unmatched to any gene: 9. The CDR3 spans 13 residues. The CDR3 loop reads CASTRREAGEQYF. The CDR3, as DNA: TGTGCCAGCACACGGCGGGAGGCTGGAGAGCAGTACTTC.

The rearrangement links TRBV28 to TRBJ1-1, with no clear D. Per the germline V gene, CDR1 is MDHEN and CDR2 is SYDVKM. V was cut by 9 bases and J by 7 bases, with 12 bases left in between. The CDR3 runs to 11 residues. CDR3 nucleotides: TGTGCCAGTTTATCCGCAATTGAAGCTTTCTTT. It is translated as CASLSAIEAFF.

V is TRBV28 and J is TRBJ2-7; 9 bases align to TRBD2. The CDR3 sequence is 13 residues long. Germline loops: CDR1 MDHEN, CDR2 SYDVKM. Losses at the gene ends were 8 bases for V and 4 bases for J; bases not matched to a gene: 6. This chain's CDR3 is CASHSGGLYEQYF. DNA for the CDR3: TGTGCCAGCCATAGCGGGGGCCTGTACGAGCAGTACTTC.

The V and J genes are TRBV5-1 and TRBJ2-3, with TRBD2 matching over 15 bases. This CDR3 is built from 22 residues. From germline, CDR1 is SGHRS and CDR2 YFSETQ. With 3 bases clipped from V and 0 bases from J, the junction kept 17 bases outside the gene matches. CDR3 bases: TGCGCCAGCAGCTCGGCGACCCGACCGGGACTAGCGGGGGGAAAAAGCACAGATACGCAGTATTTT. Its translation: CASSSATRPGLAGGKSTDTQYF.

This rearrangement joins TRBV4-1 to TRBJ2-5; D might be TRBD1 or TRBD2, each matching 7 bases. V lost 2 bases, J lost 2 bases, and 12 bases lay in between. Germline assignment: CDR1 MGHRA and CDR2 YSYEKL. The CDR3 covers 15 residues. Written as DNA, the CDR3 is TGCGCCAGCAGCCAATGGGAGGGACAGCAAGAGACCCAGTACTTC. It translates to CASSQWEGQQETQYF.

This chain uses TRBV23-1 with TRBJ2-1; tentatively, D is TRBD1 (6 bases). TRBV23-1 is an open reading frame, and its role is uncertain. The CDR3 length is 13 residues. Between the trimmed V and J ends, which lost 6 bases and 15 bases, there was a span of 21 bases. The CDR3 nucleotides are TGCGCCAGCAGGGGGACCGGGACACCAAACCGGTTCTTC. Translating gives CASRGTGTPNRFF.

This chain links TRBV6-6 with TRBJ1-2; D possibly corresponds to TRBD1 (5 bases). The ends were cut back, 6 bases at V and 0 bases at J, with 11 bases in the middle. The CDR3 is made up of 14 amino acids. CDR1 is MNHNY, CDR2 SVGAGI, per germline (reference sequence). The CDR3 sequence is CASRGTVTNYGYTF. Here the CDR3 DNA reads TGTGCCAGCAGGGGGACGGTGACTAACTATGGCTACACCTTC.

The V gene is TRBV5-1, the J gene TRBJ2-5; TRBD1 aligns across 9 bases. J gave up 3 bases and V 0 bases, and 6 bases lay outside the gene matches. The CDR3 covers 16 residues. Germline CDR1 and CDR2: SGHRS and YFSETQ. Written as DNA, the CDR3 is TGCGCCAGCAGCTTGGATGACAGGGGGGGAGAAGAGACCCAGTACTTC. Translation: CASSLDDRGGEETQYF.

The chain recombines TRBV9 with TRBJ1-2, with 7 bases that match TRBD1. The CDR3 covers 15 residues. Germline V gene sequence: CDR1 SGDLS, CDR2 YYNGEE. After removal of 3 bases from V and 2 bases from J, the junction contained 7 bases not matched to a gene. The DNA of the CDR3 is TGTGCCAGCAGCGACCACAGGGGATTAAACTATGGCTACACCTTC. Translation gives CASSDHRGLNYGYTF.

V is TRBV5-1 and J is TRBJ2-7; D is possibly TRBD1 (6 bases). The germline V and J ends were trimmed by 1 base and 4 bases, with 18 bases remaining between them. Germline CDR1 reads SGHRS; CDR2 reads YFSETQ. The CDR3 contains 16 residues. The CDR3 DNA is TGCGCCAGCAGCTTGAATCAGGGGCAGTTTCTATACGAGCAGTACTTC. It is translated as CASSLNQGQFLYEQYF.

Notes on this clonotype: A much larger clone lies a single base off, so this may be a read error. The gene calls are TRBV7-9 and TRBJ2-3; 7 bases are shared with TRBD2. The trim removed 3 bases at V and 4 bases at J, leaving 4 bases unmatched. CDR1 is SEHNR and CDR2 is FQNEAQ in the germline V gene (reference sequence). The CDR3 has 14 residues. The CDR3 is CASSFISGADTQYF. CDR3 sequence (DNA): TGTGCCAGCAGCTTTATAAGCGGGGCAGATACGCAGTATTTT.

The sample holds a few counts of this clonotype. This sequence joins TRBV3-1 and TRBJ2-5; D is unresolved. This CDR3 is built from 14 residues. Germline V gene lookup returns CDR1 LGHDT and CDR2 YNNKEL (reference sequence). V lost 1 base and J 11 bases, leaving 17 bases between the germline ends. CDR3 in amino acids: CASSQGQWPNEQYF. The CDR3 region has the DNA TGTGCCAGCAGCCAAGGCCAGTGGCCGAATGAGCAGTACTTC.

The V call is TRBV25-1, the J call TRBJ2-5; D remains unclear. The CDR3 has 14 amino acids. Per the germline V gene, CDR1 is MGHDK and CDR2 is SYGVNS. The ends were cut back, 2 bases at V and 0 bases at J, with 7 bases in the middle. The CDR3 DNA follows: TGTGCCAGCAGTGAAGATGGCTACCAAGAGACCCAGTACTTC. It encodes CASSEDGYQETQYF. The variable domain in full, completed from reference TRBV25-1 and TRBJ2-5, reads EADIYQTPRYLVIGTGKKITLECSQTMGHDKMYWYQQDPGMELHLIHYSYGVNSTEKGDLSSESTVSRIRTEHFPLTLESARPSHTSQYLCASSEDGYQETQYFGPGTRLLVL.